The source of this T cell receptor beta chain is a study of OX40 agonist ivuxolimab in advanced cancers. Study findings and constraints: Within 6 weeks, CD4+ and CD8+ blood T cells expanded clonally at 0.1 to 3.0 mg/kg.

The CDR3 length is 16 residues. V lost 2 bases, J lost 0 bases, and 13 bases lay in between. In germline, CDR1 is MNHNY, CDR2 SVGAGI (reference sequence). With regard to this clone: As yet, its antigen is unknown.

Only in-frame clones appear in the TCRdb table, and some are missing; sequencing was by immunoSEQ multiplex PCR. Of approximately 70,000 clones listed, 77% were seen once; the top ten hold over 1.5%. This clonotype originated in an adult with an advanced solid tumor such as melanoma, head and neck, liver or kidney cancer. This sample comprised CD4+ or CD8+ T cells sorted from blood, obtained in a trial of the OX40 agonist ivuxolimab. The chain uses TRBV6-6 and TRBJ2-5; the D gene is possibly TRBD1 (5 bases). CDR3 loop: CASSYPERQNQETQYF. The DNA for the CDR3 is TGTGCCAGCAGTTACCCCGAGCGACAGAACCAAGAGACCCAGTACTTC.